The T cell receptor (beta chain) under discussion was sequenced for a study of cytomegalovirus exposure and HLA in healthy donors. Sequencing used immunoSEQ multiplex PCR; TCRdb keeps in-frame clones, though not all of them. The sample lists 200,000 to 300,000 clones, around 86% occurring once. The ends were cut back, 4 bases at V and 2 bases at J, with 13 bases in the middle. The germline V gene has CDR1 SGHNT and CDR2 YYREEE (reference sequence). The CDR3 runs 15 residues. The origin of this receptor is a woman aged 25 to 39 in good health and CMV-seropositive. The chain couples TRBV5-4 to TRBJ2-1; D is possibly TRBD2 (6 bases). Sequencing was performed on PBMCs. For the CDR3, the DNA is TGTGCCAGCAGCAACGGGACTGCCACCTACAATGAGCAGTTCTTC. Protein: CASSNGTATYNEQFF.